The rows below give T cell receptor beta chains drawn from one sample of a study of shared clonotypes between healthy human individuals. Assay: immunoSEQ multiplex PCR; the TCRdb copy retains only in-frame clones and omits some. The sample has around 2.1 million clones; about 93% are singletons. Material: naive CD8+ T cells from PBMCs. The receptors derive from a young man in good health. Some clones in this sample may be carry-over from other donors' samples. CDR3s include the opening cysteine and the closing phenylalanine or tryptophan. D genes are given only for firm matches. Expanded clones are given a class, and other clones once, few, many or no size at all.

J: TRBJ2-1; size: .; V: TRBV25-1; D: .; CDR3: CASSEAELPNEQFF; DNA: TGTGCCAGCAGTGAAGCGGAACTCCCCAATGAGCAGTTCTTC
J: TRBJ1-2; size: .; V: TRBV18; D: .; CDR3: CASSPGDGYTF; DNA: TGTGCCAGCTCACCGGGAGATGGCTACACCTTC
J: TRBJ1-5; size: .; V: TRBV15; D: TRBD1; CDR3: CATSARTGLNQPQHF; DNA: TGTGCCACCAGCGCTCGGACAGGGCTGAATCAGCCCCAGCATTTT
J: TRBJ2-1; size: .; V: TRBV9; D: TRBD2; CDR3: CASSVGISGDYNEQFF; DNA: TGTGCCAGCAGCGTAGGTATTAGCGGGGACTACAATGAGCAGTTCTTC
J: TRBJ2-3; size: .; V: TRBV5-5; D: TRBD1; CDR3: CASSLLRTGGFHTQYF; DNA: TGTGCCAGCAGCTTGTTGAGGACAGGGGGCTTTCATACGCAGTATTTT
J: TRBJ1-1; size: .; V: TRBV2; D: .; CDR3: CASSVPRDWMNTEAFF; DNA: TGTGCCAGCAGTGTCCCCCGGGATTGGATGAACACTGAAGCTTTCTTT
J: TRBJ2-1; size: .; V: TRBV7-9; D: .; CDR3: CASSSFEGGFTYNEQFF; DNA: TGTGCCAGCAGCTCCTTCGAGGGGGGCTTCACCTACAATGAGCAGTTCTTC
J: TRBJ2-2; size: .; V: TRBV27; D: .; CDR3: CASSLLVGGELFF; DNA: TGTGCCAGCAGTTTACTAGTCGGCGGGGAGCTGTTTTTT
J: TRBJ2-7; size: once; V: TRBV30; D: TRBD1; CDR3: CAWSGWDSSYEQYF; DNA: TGTGCCTGGAGTGGGTGGGACAGCTCCTACGAGCAGTACTTC
J: TRBJ2-7; size: .; V: TRBV13; D: TRBD1; CDR3: CASSPRGTPYEQYF; DNA: TGTGCCAGCAGCCCCAGGGGGACCCCCTACGAGCAGTACTTC
J: TRBJ1-3; size: .; V: TRBV29-1; D: .; CDR3: CSVESPDRNTIYF; DNA: TGCAGCGTTGAATCCCCAGACCGAAACACCATATATTTT
J: TRBJ1-4; size: .; V: TRBV19; D: TRBD1; CDR3: CASRDRGGEKLFF; DNA: TGTGCCAGTAGGGACAGGGGAGGAGAAAAACTGTTTTTT
J: TRBJ2-5; size: .; V: TRBV7-6; D: TRBD2; CDR3: CASRAGGLETQYF; DNA: TGTGCCAGCAGGGCGGGAGGGCTGGAGACCCAGTACTTC
J: TRBJ1-4; size: .; V: TRBV7-9; D: .; CDR3: CASSLATREKLFF; DNA: TGTGCCAGCAGCTTAGCGACTCGGGAAAAACTGTTTTTT
J: TRBJ2-7; size: .; V: TRBV27; D: TRBD2; CDR3: CASSLAGVSGEQYF; DNA: TGTGCCAGCAGTTTAGCGGGAGTTTCTGGCGAGCAGTACTTC
J: TRBJ2-6; size: .; V: TRBV10-3; D: TRBD1; CDR3: CAISNRDRALSGANVLTF; DNA: TGTGCCATCAGTAATCGGGACAGGGCCCTCTCTGGGGCCAACGTCCTGACTTTC
J: TRBJ2-1; size: once; V: TRBV27; D: .; CDR3: CASTSLGWNNEQFF; DNA: TGTGCCAGCACGTCGTTGGGTTGGAACAATGAGCAGTTCTTC
J: TRBJ1-5; size: .; V: TRBV28; D: .; CDR3: CASSYVVGNNQPQHF; DNA: TGTGCCAGCAGCTACGTGGTGGGTAACAATCAGCCCCAGCATTTT
J: TRBJ2-3; size: .; V: TRBV28; D: TRBD2; CDR3: CASSSGLAGVDTDTQYF; DNA: TGTGCCAGCAGTTCCGGACTAGCGGGAGTGGACACAGATACGCAGTATTTT
J: TRBJ2-7; size: once; V: TRBV9; D: .; CDR3: CASSARPGTSIYEQYF; DNA: TGTGCCAGCAGCGCACGACCCGGGACTTCGATCTACGAGCAGTACTTC
J: TRBJ2-1; size: .; V: TRBV4-1; D: TRBD2; CDR3: CASSQVGGGSGRVFNEQFF; DNA: TGCGCCAGCAGCCAAGTCGGTGGGGGTAGCGGGAGGGTGTTTAATGAGCAGTTCTTC
J: TRBJ1-1; size: .; V: TRBV27; D: TRBD1; CDR3: CASSQIQGRATEAFF; DNA: TGTGCCAGCAGCCAAATACAGGGGCGGGCAACTGAAGCTTTCTTT
J: TRBJ2-1; size: .; V: TRBV4-1; D: TRBD2; CDR3: CASSQGGGLAGNEQFF; DNA: TGCGCCAGCAGCCAAGGTGGGGGACTAGCGGGCAATGAGCAGTTCTTC
J: TRBJ2-3; size: .; V: TRBV11-3; D: TRBD1; CDR3: CASSSPGTGGTDTQYF; DNA: TGTGCCAGCAGCTCACCCGGGACAGGGGGCACAGATACGCAGTATTTT
J: TRBJ2-2; size: few; V: TRBV7-9; D: TRBD2; CDR3: CASSLLAGPRTGELFF; DNA: TGTGCCAGCAGCCTACTAGCGGGGCCGCGGACCGGGGAGCTGTTTTTT
J: TRBJ2-2; size: .; V: TRBV27; D: TRBD1; CDR3: CASSSTGTGYIGELFF; DNA: TGTGCCAGCAGTTCTACCGGGACAGGGTACATCGGGGAGCTGTTTTTT
J: TRBJ2-7; size: .; V: TRBV27; D: .; CDR3: CASRGTGTPPYEQYF; DNA: TGTGCCAGCAGGGGAACCGGGACACCCCCCTACGAGCAGTACTTC
J: TRBJ2-7; size: .; V: TRBV28; D: .; CDR3: CASIRDAGPYEQYF; DNA: TGTGCCAGCATCCGGGACGCTGGGCCCTACGAGCAGTACTTC
J: TRBJ2-7; size: .; V: TRBV28; D: .; CDR3: CASSPRPARVTPPEQYF; DNA: TGTGCCAGCAGTCCCCGACCCGCCCGTGTAACTCCTCCCGAGCAGTACTTC
J: TRBJ2-7; size: .; V: TRBV29-1; D: .; CDR3: CSVADRDTSYEQYF; DNA: TGCAGCGTTGCAGACCGGGACACGTCCTACGAGCAGTACTTC
J: TRBJ1-1; size: .; V: TRBV5-1; D: .; CDR3: CASSLRGSGGPPNTEAFF; DNA: TGCGCCAGCAGCCTGCGGGGATCCGGAGGGCCCCCGAACACTGAAGCTTTCTTT
J: TRBJ1-1; size: once; V: TRBV15; D: .; CDR3: CATTASDTEAFF; DNA: TGTGCCACCACTGCCTCGGACACTGAAGCTTTCTTT
J: TRBJ2-3; size: .; V: TRBV5-1; D: TRBD1; CDR3: CASTWDRGLLSTDTQYF; DNA: TGCGCCAGCACCTGGGACAGGGGGCTGCTTAGCACAGATACGCAGTATTTT
J: TRBJ2-7; size: .; V: TRBV19; D: TRBD1; CDR3: CASSTGDSPYEQYF; DNA: TGTGCCAGTAGTACCGGGGACAGCCCCTACGAGCAGTACTTC
J: TRBJ2-7; size: .; V: TRBV9; D: TRBD2; CDR3: CASSSGLAGGEQYF; DNA: TGTGCCAGCAGCAGCGGACTAGCGGGAGGCGAGCAGTACTTC
J: TRBJ1-2; size: once; V: TRBV19; D: .; CDR3: CASSWGTRNGYTF; DNA: TGTGCCAGTAGTTGGGGGACAAGGAATGGCTACACCTTC
J: TRBJ2-7; size: .; V: TRBV29-1; D: .; CDR3: CSVGGVKAYEQYF; DNA: TGCAGCGTTGGAGGAGTCAAGGCCTACGAGCAGTACTTC
J: TRBJ2-2; size: .; V: TRBV30; D: .; CDR3: CASLRGFGTRPGGTGELFF; DNA: TGTGCCTCTTTACGAGGATTCGGGACCCGCCCGGGCGGCACCGGGGAGCTGTTTTTT
J: TRBJ2-7; size: .; V: TRBV13; D: .; CDR3: CASSSRESPYEQYF; DNA: TGTGCCAGCAGCTCCAGGGAGAGCCCCTACGAGCAGTACTTC
J: TRBJ2-1; size: once; V: TRBV7-9; D: .; CDR3: CASSSSLHPPFF; DNA: TGTGCCAGCAGCTCCTCACTCCACCCTCCGTTCTTC
J: TRBJ2-2; size: .; V: TRBV14; D: .; CDR3: CASSQRANTGELFF; DNA: TGTGCCAGCAGCCAGCGGGCGAACACCGGGGAGCTGTTTTTT
J: TRBJ2-1; size: .; V: TRBV9; D: TRBD2; CDR3: CASSPDLAGANPNEQFF; DNA: TGTGCCAGCAGCCCAGACCTAGCGGGAGCTAACCCCAATGAGCAGTTCTTC
J: TRBJ2-2; size: .; V: TRBV5-1; D: .; CDR3: CASSFGPAGELFF; DNA: TGCGCCAGCAGCTTCGGACCGGCCGGGGAGCTGTTTTTT
J: TRBJ2-7; size: once; V: TRBV29-1; D: .; CDR3: CSVGGGEQYF; DNA: TGCAGCGTTGGTGGTGGCGAGCAGTACTTC
J: TRBJ2-2; size: .; V: TRBV4-2; D: .; CDR3: CASSQGFALYTGELFF; DNA: TGTGCCAGCAGCCAAGGTTTCGCCTTATACACCGGGGAGCTGTTTTTT
J: TRBJ1-2; size: .; V: TRBV5-1; D: .; CDR3: CASSSGPAGYTF; DNA: TGCGCCAGCAGCTCGGGACCTGCCGGCTACACCTTC
J: TRBJ1-5; size: .; V: TRBV27; D: TRBD1; CDR3: CASSQPTGTGRYSNQPQHF; DNA: TGTGCCAGCAGTCAACCCACCGGGACAGGTCGATATAGCAATCAGCCCCAGCATTTT
J: TRBJ2-6; size: .; V: TRBV5-1; D: TRBD2; CDR3: CASRDYPNSGANVLTF; DNA: TGCGCCAGCCGGGACTATCCGAACTCTGGGGCCAACGTCCTGACTTTC